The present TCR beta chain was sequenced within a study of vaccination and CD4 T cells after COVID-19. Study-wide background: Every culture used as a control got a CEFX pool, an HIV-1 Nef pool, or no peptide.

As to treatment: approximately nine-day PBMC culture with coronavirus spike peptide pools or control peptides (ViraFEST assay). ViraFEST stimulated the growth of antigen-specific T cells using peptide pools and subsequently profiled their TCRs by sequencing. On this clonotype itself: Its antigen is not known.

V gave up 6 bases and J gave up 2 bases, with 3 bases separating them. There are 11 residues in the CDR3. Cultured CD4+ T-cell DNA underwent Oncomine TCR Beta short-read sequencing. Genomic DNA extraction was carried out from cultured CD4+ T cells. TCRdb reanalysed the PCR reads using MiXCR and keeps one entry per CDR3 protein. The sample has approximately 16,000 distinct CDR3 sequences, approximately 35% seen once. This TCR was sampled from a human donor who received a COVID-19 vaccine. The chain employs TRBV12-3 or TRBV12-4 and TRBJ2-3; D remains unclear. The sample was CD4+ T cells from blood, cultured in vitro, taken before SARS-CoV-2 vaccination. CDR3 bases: TGTGCCAGCAGCCTCACAGATACGCAGTATTTT. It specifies CASSLTDTQYF.